The rows below give T cell receptor beta chains drawn from one sample of a study of chemoradiotherapy in HPV16-positive cancers. Repertoires were generated with immunoSEQ multiplex PCR, while TCRdb's copy carries only in-frame clones and drops some. The data show over 5,000 clones, with 55% to 75% seen just once and around 11% held by the top ten. The sample consisted of tumor tissue, taken from a patient who underwent chemoradiotherapy. These receptors were collected from a human donor with HPV-associated anogenital cancer. CDR3s include the opening cysteine and the closing phenylalanine or tryptophan. The order of the fields is clone size, V gene, J gene, D gene, CDR3 protein, CDR3 DNA. The D gene is left open where the match is weak. Clone size is given for some rows only: seen once, a few or many times, or a class if the clone is expanded.

>-|TRBV18|TRBJ2-7|-
CASSLTDVYEQYF
TGTGCCAGCTCACTTACGGACGTTTACGAGCAGTACTTC
>few|TRBV28|TRBJ1-5|-
CASSLRAGFQPQHF
TGTGCCAGCAGTTTGAGGGCAGGGTTCCAGCCCCAGCATTTT
>-|TRBV2|TRBJ1-4|-
CASTTGRSNEKLFF
TGTGCCAGCACCACGGGGAGGTCTAATGAAAAACTGTTTTTT
>-|TRBV7-2|TRBJ2-2|TRBD1
CASSWTGNTGELFF
TGTGCCAGCAGCTGGACAGGGAACACCGGGGAGCTGTTTTTT
>-|TRBV4-2|TRBJ2-3|TRBD1
CASSQLQGAVGTDTQYF
TGTGCCAGCAGCCAACTCCAGGGGGCGGTCGGCACAGATACGCAGTATTTT
>-|TRBV27|TRBJ2-7|TRBD2
CASSSGLDRSEQYF
TGTGCCAGCAGTTCAGGACTAGACCGTTCCGAGCAGTACTTC
>once|TRBV7-9|TRBJ2-1|TRBD1
CASSPSGNNGQGPYNEQFF
TGTGCCAGCAGCCCCTCGGGGAACAACGGACAGGGCCCCTACAATGAGCAGTTCTTC
>-|TRBV18|TRBJ1-1|-
CASSQDESEGEAFF
TGTGCCAGCTCACAAGACGAATCCGAGGGTGAAGCTTTCTTT
>-|TRBV6-5|TRBJ2-7|-
CASSPVQGLEQYF
TGTGCCAGCAGCCCCGTCCAGGGCCTGGAGCAGTACTTC
>-|TRBV20-1|TRBJ1-1|-
CSATLPPEAFF
TGCAGTGCTACCCTCCCCCCTGAAGCTTTCTTT
>-|TRBV27|TRBJ2-1|TRBD1
CASRADRDSYNEQFF
TGTGCCAGCAGGGCCGACAGGGACTCCTACAATGAGCAGTTCTTC
>-|TRBV13|TRBJ2-1|TRBD2
CASSAGTSRYNEQFF
TGTGCCAGCAGCGCAGGGACTAGCAGGTACAATGAGCAGTTCTTC
>few|TRBV11-3|TRBJ2-3|TRBD2
CASRYSREGLSTDTQYF
TGTGCCAGCCGATACTCCAGGGAGGGCCTCAGCACAGATACGCAGTATTTT
>-|TRBV18|TRBJ2-4|-
CASSPRDENIQYF
TGTGCCAGCTCACCGAGGGACGAAAACATTCAGTACTTC
>-|TRBV5-6|TRBJ2-1|-
CASSRWEVEQFF
TGTGCCAGCAGCCGTTGGGAGGTTGAGCAGTTCTTC
>-|TRBV19|TRBJ2-2|-
CASSILGRYTGELFF
TGTGCCAGTAGTATATTAGGGCGGTACACCGGGGAGCTGTTTTTT
>-|TRBV6-5|TRBJ1-5|-
CASSYSSGAQPQHF
TGTGCCAGCAGTTACTCGAGTGGGGCTCAGCCCCAGCATTTT
>-|TRBV30|TRBJ2-6|-
CAWSTGISGANVLTF
TGTGCCTGGAGTACAGGGATCTCTGGGGCCAACGTCCTGACTTTC
>-|TRBV9|TRBJ1-1|-
CASSVVPPGAGTEAFF
TGTGCCAGCAGCGTAGTTCCTCCGGGGGCGGGCACTGAAGCTTTCTTT
>-|TRBV7-9|TRBJ1-3|-
CASSQLDTYVF
TGTGCCAGCAGCCAGCTGGACACCTACGTCTTT
>-|TRBV11-3|TRBJ2-3|TRBD2
CASSLAGGLAGARMADTQYF
TGTGCCAGCAGCTTAGCGGGGGGACTAGCGGGAGCCAGAATGGCAGATACGCAGTATTTT
>-|TRBV7-3|TRBJ2-1|TRBD2
CASSLLLAQYNEQFF
TGTGCCAGCAGCCTTTTACTAGCGCAATACAATGAGCAGTTCTTC
>-|TRBV7-2|TRBJ1-3|TRBD1
CASSLSRGYGNTIYF
TGTGCCAGCAGCTTATCCAGGGGGTACGGAAACACCATATATTTT
>-|TRBV19|TRBJ2-7|-
CATSWGARAEQYF
TGTGCAACCTCCTGGGGGGCCAGAGCTGAGCAGTACTTC
>medium-sized|TRBV6-4|TRBJ1-1|-
CASSVSPDGTEAFF
TGTGCCAGCAGTGTTAGTCCTGATGGCACTGAAGCTTTCTTT
>-|TRBV5-1|TRBJ1-1|-
CASSLASMNTEAFF
TGCGCCAGCAGCTTGGCGTCTATGAACACTGAAGCTTTCTTT
>-|TRBV9|TRBJ2-5|-
CASSVGRDVRETQYF
TGTGCCAGCAGCGTAGGGCGGGACGTACGGGAGACCCAGTACTTC
>-|TRBV27|TRBJ2-3|-
CASSRRRLGDTQYF
TGTGCCAGCAGCCGCCGGAGGTTGGGAGATACGCAGTATTTT
>few|TRBV9|TRBJ2-1|TRBD2
CASSVGPSGRNEQFF
TGTGCCAGCAGCGTAGGTCCTAGCGGGAGGAATGAGCAGTTCTTC
>-|TRBV7-2|TRBJ2-3|-
CASSDSISTDTQYF
TGTGCCAGCAGCGACTCTATAAGCACAGATACGCAGTATTTT
>few|TRBV6-1|TRBJ1-1|TRBD1
CASSFRDRNTEAFF
TGTGCCAGCAGTTTCCGGGACAGAAACACTGAAGCTTTCTTT
>-|TRBV5-5|TRBJ2-7|TRBD2
CASSLGFSGTQQYF
TGTGCCAGCAGCCTGGGGTTTAGCGGGACCCAGCAGTACTTC